This TCR beta chain was recorded in a study of blood T cells in healthy people across ages. Study outcomes and limitations: Investigators treated diversity estimates from one million T cells as underestimates.

This CDR3 comprises 13 residues. The germline V gene has CDR1 DFQATT and CDR2 SNEGSKA (reference sequence). With 6 bases clipped from V and 2 bases from J, the junction kept 7 bases outside the gene matches. Only a few counts were recorded for this clonotype. What it binds is unknown. Peripheral blood samples of 9 to 10 milliliters were drawn from each donor. Using a J-beta primer mix together with a sample-barcoded 5' primer, a second PCR was run for roughly 7 to 11 cycles. Each of the cDNA molecules was tagged by a template-switch adaptor with 12 random nucleotides. TCRdb recomputed calls from the 5' RACE reads with MiXCR, one row per CDR3 protein. The table lists 1.5 million to 1.9 million distinct CDR3 sequences, about 45% of them singletons, with around 4% in the top ten.

The V and J genes are TRBV20-1 and TRBJ2-7, with 7 bases identical to TRBD1. The clonotype was recovered from a woman under 30 in good health. Source material: blood. This CDR3 reads CSARQGRTYEQYF. CDR3 DNA sequence: TGCAGTGCCCGACAGGGCCGGACCTACGAGCAGTACTTC.